The entry below gives a single T cell receptor (beta chain) sequence along with its context. The entry originates in a study of blood T cell repertoires in COVID-19. The overall study: COVID-19 samples collected from the United States, Italy and Spain covered acute and convalescent phases. From T cells, B-cell-depleted T cells, or PBMCs came the material, which was cDNA or gDNA.

Some clones are missing from TCRdb's copy, which holds only in-frame ones; the method was immunoSEQ multiplex PCR. The table records 400,000 to 500,000 clones, approximately 90% of them present only once. V shed 0 bases and J shed 2 bases, with 17 bases lying between them. Germline V lookup: CDR1 SNHLY, CDR2 FYNNEI. CDR3 length equals 18 residues. The rearrangement links TRBV2 to TRBJ2-1, with D possibly being TRBD1 (6 bases). This sequence was found in a woman aged 30 to 39 with active or convalescent COVID-19. The sequencing sample was made of peripheral blood. For the CDR3, the DNA is TGTGCCAGCAGTGAAGCTCACGGTGCGGACAGACCCTACAATGAGCAGTTCTTC. The encoded protein is CASSEAHGADRPYNEQFF.